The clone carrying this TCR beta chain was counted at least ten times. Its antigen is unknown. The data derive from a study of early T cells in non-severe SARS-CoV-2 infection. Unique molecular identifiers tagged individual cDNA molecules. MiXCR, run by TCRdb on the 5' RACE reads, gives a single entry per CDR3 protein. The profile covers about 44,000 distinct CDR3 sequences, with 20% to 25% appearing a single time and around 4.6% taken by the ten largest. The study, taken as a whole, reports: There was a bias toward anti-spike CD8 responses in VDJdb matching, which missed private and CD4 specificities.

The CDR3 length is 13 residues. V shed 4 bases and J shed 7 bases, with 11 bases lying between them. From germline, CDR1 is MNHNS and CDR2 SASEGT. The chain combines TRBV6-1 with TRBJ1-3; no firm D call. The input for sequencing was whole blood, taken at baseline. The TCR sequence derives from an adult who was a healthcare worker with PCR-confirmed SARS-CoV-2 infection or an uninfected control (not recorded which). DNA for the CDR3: TGTGCCAGCAGTGTAGTGACAAGGAACACCATATATTTT. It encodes CASSVVTRNTIYF.